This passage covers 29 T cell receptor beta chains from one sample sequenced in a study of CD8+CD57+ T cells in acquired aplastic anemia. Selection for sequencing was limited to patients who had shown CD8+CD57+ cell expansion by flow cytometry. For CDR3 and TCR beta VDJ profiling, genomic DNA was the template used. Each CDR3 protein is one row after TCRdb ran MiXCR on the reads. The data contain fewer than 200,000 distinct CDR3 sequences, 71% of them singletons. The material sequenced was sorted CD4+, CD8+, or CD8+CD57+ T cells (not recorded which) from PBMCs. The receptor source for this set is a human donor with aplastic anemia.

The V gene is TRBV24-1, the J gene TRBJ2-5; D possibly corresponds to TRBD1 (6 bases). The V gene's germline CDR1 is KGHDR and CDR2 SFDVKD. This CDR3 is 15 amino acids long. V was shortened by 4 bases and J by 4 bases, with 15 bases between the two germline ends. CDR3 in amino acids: CATSDPTGRGETQYF. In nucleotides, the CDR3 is TGTGCCACCAGTGACCCGACAGGACGAGGAGAGACCCAGTACTTC.

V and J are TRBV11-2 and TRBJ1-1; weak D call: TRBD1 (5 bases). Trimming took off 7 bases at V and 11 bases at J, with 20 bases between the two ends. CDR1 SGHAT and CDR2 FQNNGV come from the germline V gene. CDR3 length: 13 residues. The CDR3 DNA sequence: TGTGCCAGCAACCTTCGGGGCCTGGGTGAGGCTTTCTTT. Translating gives CASNLRGLGEAFF.

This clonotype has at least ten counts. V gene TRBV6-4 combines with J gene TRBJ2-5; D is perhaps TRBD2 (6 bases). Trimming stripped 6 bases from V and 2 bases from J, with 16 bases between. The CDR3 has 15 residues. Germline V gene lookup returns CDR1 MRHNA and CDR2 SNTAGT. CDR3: CASSAAMGGQETQYF. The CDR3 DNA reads TGTGCCAGCAGCGCAGCGATGGGGGGACAAGAGACCCAGTACTTC.

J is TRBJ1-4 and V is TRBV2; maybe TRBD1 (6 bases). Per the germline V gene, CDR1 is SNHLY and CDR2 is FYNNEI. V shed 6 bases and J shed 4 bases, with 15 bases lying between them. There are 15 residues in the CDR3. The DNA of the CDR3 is TGTGCCAGCAGGAGACGGACAGCACGTAATGAAAAACTGTTTTTT. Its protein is CASRRRTARNEKLFF.

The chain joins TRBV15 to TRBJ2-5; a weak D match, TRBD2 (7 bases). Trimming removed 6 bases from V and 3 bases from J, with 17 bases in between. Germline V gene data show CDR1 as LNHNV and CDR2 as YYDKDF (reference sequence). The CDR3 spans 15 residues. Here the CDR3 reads CATSTPGGLKETQYF. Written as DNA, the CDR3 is TGTGCCACCAGTACTCCGGGGGGCTTGAAAGAGACCCAGTACTTC.

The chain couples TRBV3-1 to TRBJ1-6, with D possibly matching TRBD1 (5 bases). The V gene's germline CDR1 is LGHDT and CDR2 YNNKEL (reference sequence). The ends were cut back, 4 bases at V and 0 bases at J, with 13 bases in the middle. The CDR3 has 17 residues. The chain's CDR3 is CASSRDAGSSYNSPLHF. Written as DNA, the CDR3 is TGTGCCAGCAGCCGAGATGCAGGGAGCTCCTATAATTCACCCCTCCACTTT.

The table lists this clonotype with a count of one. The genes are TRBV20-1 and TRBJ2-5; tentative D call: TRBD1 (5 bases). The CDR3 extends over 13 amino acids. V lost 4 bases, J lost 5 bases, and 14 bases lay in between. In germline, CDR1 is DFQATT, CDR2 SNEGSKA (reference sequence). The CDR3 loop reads CSATPDNSETQYF. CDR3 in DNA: TGCAGTGCTACCCCGGACAACTCCGAGACCCAGTACTTC.

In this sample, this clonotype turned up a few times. Here the CDR3 reads CASSLLNEGETQYF. DNA of the CDR3: TGTGCCAGCAGTTTACTAAACGAGGGAGAGACCCAGTACTTC. This chain links TRBV28 with TRBJ2-5, with D possibly being TRBD2 (5 bases). In germline, CDR1 is MDHEN, CDR2 SYDVKM. Trimming took 2 bases from V and 4 from J, leaving 11 bases between them. The CDR3 totals 14 residues.

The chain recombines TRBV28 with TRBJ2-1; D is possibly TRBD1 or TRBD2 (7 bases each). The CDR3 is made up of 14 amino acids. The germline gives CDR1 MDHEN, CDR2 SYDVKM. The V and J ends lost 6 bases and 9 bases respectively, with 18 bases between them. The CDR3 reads CASRPGGALGEQFF. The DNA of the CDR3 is TGTGCCAGCAGACCAGGGGGGGCTTTGGGTGAGCAGTTCTTC.

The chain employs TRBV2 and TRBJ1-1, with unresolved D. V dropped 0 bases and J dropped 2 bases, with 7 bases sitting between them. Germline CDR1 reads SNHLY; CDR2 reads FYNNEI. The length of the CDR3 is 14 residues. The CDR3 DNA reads TGTGCCAGCAGTGAAGCGCTGACTAACACTGAAGCTTTCTTT. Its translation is CASSEALTNTEAFF. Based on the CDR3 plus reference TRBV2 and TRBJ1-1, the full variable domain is EPEVTQTPSHQVTQMGQEVILRCVPISNHLYFYWYRQILGQKVEFLVSFYNNEISEKSEIFDDQFSVERPDGSNFTLKIRSTKLEDSAMYFCASSEALTNTEAFFGQGTRLTVV.

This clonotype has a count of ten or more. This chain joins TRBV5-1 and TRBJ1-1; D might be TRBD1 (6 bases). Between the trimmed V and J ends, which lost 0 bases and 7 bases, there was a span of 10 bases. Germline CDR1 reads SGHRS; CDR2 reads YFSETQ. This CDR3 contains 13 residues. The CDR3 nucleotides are TGCGCCAGCAGCTTGGGGGCAGGGGATGAAGCTTTCTTT. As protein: CASSLGAGDEAFF.

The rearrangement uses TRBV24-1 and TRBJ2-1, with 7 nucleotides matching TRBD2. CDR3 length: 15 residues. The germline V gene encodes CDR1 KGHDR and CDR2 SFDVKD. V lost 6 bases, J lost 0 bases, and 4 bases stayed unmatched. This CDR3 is CATSSGARSYNEQFF. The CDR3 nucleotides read TGTGCCACCAGTAGCGGGGCCCGCTCCTACAATGAGCAGTTCTTC.

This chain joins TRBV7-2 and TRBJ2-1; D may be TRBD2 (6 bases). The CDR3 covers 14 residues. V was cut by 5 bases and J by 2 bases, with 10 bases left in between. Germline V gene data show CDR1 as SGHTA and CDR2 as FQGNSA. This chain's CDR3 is CASSAGFTYNEQFF. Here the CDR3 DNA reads TGTGCCAGCAGCGCGGGGTTCACCTACAATGAGCAGTTCTTC.

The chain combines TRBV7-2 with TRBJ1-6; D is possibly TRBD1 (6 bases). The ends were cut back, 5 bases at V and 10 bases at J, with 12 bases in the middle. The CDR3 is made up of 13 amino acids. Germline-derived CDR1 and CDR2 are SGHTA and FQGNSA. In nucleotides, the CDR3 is TGTGCCAGCAGCCTGGGAGGGGGATCACCCCTCCACTTT. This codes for CASSLGGGSPLHF.

In nucleotides, the CDR3 is TGTGCCATCACGAGGGACTCTGGCTACACCTTC. Its protein product is CAITRDSGYTF. This chain uses TRBV10-3 with TRBJ1-2; D is perhaps TRBD1 (5 bases). Germline V lookup: CDR1 ENHRY, CDR2 SYGVKD. The CDR3 is made up of 11 amino acids. V lost 7 bases, J lost 7 bases, and 10 bases lay in between.

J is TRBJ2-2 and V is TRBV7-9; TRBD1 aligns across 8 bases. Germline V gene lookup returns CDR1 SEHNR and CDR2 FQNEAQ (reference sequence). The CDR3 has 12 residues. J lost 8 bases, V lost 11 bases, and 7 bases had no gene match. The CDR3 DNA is TGTGCCTTTGGACAGGGCGTGGGGGAGCTGTTTTTT. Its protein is CAFGQGVGELFF.

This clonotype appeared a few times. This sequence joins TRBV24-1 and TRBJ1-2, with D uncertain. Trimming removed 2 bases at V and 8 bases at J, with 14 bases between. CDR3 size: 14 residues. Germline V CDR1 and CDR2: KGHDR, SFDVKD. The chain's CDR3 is CATSDSTSAGGYTF. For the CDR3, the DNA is TGTGCCACCAGTGATTCCACATCGGCGGGAGGCTACACCTTC.

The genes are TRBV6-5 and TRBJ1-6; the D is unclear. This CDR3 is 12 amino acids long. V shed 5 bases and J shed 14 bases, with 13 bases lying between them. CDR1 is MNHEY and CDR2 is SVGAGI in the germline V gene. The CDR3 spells CASSLPSEALHF. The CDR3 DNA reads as TGTGCCAGCAGTCTCCCTTCGGAGGCCCTCCACTTT.

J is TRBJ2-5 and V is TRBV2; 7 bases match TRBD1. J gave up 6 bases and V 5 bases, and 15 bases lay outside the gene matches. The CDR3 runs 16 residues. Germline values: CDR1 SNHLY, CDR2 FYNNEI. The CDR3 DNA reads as TGTGCCAGCAGTAAAGACAGGGTCCACACACATAAGACCCAGTACTTC. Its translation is CASSKDRVHTHKTQYF.

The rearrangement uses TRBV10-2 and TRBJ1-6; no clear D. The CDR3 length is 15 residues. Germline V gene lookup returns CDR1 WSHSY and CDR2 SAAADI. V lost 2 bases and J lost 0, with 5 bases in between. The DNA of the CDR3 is TGCGCCAGCAGTGAGAGGAGCTCCTATAATTCACCCCTCCACTTT. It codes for CASSERSSYNSPLHF.

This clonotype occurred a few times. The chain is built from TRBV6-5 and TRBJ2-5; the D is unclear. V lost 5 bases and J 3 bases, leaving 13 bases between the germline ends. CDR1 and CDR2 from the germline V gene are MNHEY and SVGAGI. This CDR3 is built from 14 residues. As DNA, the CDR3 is TGTGCCAGCAGTGAAAGACGAACAAAAGAGACCCAGTACTTC. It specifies CASSERRTKETQYF.

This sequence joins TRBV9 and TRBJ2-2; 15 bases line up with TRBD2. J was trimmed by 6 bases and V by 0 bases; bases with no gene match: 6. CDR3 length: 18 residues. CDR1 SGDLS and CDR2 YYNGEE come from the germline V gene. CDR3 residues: CASSVGWTSGRAAGELFF. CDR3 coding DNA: TGTGCCAGCAGCGTAGGTTGGACTAGCGGGAGGGCCGCCGGGGAGCTGTTTTTT.

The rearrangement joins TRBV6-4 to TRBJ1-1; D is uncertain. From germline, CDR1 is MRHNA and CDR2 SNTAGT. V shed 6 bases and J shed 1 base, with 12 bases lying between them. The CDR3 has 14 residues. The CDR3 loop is CASRPSRENTEAFF. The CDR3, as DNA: TGTGCCAGCAGACCCTCTAGGGAGAACACTGAAGCTTTCTTT.

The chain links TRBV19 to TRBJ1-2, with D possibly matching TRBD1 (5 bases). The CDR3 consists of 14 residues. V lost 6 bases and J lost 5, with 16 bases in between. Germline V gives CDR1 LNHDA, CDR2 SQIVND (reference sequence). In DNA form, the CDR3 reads TGTGCCAGTAGGGATTCCGGGGGTGGATATGGCTACACCTTC. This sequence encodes CASRDSGGGYGYTF. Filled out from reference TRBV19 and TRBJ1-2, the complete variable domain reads DGGITQSPKYLFRKEGQNVTLSCEQNLNHDAMYWYRQDPGQGLRLIYYSQIVNDFQKGDIAEGYSVSREKKESFPLTVTSAQKNPTAFYLCASRDSGGGYGYTFGSGTRLTVV.

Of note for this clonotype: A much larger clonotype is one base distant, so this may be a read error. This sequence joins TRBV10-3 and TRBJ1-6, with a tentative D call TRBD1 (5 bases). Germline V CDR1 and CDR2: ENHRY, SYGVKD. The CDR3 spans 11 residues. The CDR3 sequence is CATRENSPIHF. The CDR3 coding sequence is TGTGCCACCAGGGAAAATTCACCCATCCACTTT.

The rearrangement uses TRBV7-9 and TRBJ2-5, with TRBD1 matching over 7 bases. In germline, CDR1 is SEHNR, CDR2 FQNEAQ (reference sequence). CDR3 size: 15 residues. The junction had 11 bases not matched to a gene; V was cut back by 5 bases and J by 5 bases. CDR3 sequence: CASSPARGGAETQYF. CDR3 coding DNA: TGTGCCAGCAGCCCCGCCCGAGGGGGCGCCGAGACCCAGTACTTC.

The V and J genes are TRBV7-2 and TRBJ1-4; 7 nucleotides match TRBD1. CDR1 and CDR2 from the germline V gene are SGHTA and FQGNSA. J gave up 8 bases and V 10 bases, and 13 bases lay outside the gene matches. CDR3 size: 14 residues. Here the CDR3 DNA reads TGTGCCACCGCTGGGAGGGGGCAATCCGAAAAACTGTTTTTT. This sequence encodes CATAGRGQSEKLFF.

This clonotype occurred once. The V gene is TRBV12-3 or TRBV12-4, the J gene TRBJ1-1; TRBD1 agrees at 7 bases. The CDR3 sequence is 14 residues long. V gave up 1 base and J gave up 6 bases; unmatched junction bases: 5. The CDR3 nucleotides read TGTGCCAGCAGTTTAGGGGACAGTGGATCTGAAGCTTTCTTT. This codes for CASSLGDSGSEAFF.

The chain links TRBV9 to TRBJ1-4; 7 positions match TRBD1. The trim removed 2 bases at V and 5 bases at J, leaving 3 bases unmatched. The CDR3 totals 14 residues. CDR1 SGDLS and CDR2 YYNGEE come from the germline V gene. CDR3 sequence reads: CASSVDRVNEKLFF. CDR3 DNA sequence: TGTGCCAGCAGCGTCGACAGGGTCAATGAAAAACTGTTTTTT.